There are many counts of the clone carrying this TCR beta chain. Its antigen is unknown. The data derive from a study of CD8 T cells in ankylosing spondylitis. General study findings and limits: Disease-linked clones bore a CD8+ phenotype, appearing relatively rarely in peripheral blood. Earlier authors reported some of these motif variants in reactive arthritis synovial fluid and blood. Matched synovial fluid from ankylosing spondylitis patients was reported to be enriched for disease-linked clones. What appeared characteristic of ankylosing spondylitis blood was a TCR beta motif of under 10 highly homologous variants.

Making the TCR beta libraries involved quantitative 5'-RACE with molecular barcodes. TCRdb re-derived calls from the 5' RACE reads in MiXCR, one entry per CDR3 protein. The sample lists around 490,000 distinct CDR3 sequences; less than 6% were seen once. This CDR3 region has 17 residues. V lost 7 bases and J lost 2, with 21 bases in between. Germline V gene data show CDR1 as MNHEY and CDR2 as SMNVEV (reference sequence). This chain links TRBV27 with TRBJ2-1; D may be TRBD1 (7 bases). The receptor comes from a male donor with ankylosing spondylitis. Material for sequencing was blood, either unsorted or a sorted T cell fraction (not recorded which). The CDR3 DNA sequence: TGTGCCAGCAAGGGGGCTAGCGAGACACTTCCCTACAATGAGCAGTTCTTC. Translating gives CASKGASETLPYNEQFF.